Each of the 13 T cell receptor beta chains below was sequenced from the same sample in a study of Graves' ophthalmopathy and Graves' hyperthyroidism. The study amplified TCR beta CDR3 regions using RNA transcripts. RT-PCR was first run with HTBI primers, then multiplex PCR in a second round. TCRdb reprocessed the multiplex PCR reads via MiXCR and lists one record per CDR3 protein. This repertoire shows more than 550,000 distinct CDR3 sequences, roughly two fifths found once; its top ten account for more than 2.5%. Sequences were obtained from peripheral blood. The source is an adult man with Graves' ophthalmopathy.

The V call is TRBV7-9, the J call TRBJ1-5, with D unclear. The CDR3 has 12 residues. Trimming removed 5 bases at V and 7 bases at J, with 9 bases between. The germline V gene has CDR1 SEHNR and CDR2 FQNEAQ (reference sequence). Here the CDR3 reads CASSTGSQPQHF. Here the CDR3 DNA reads TGTGCCAGCAGCACGGGATCCCAGCCCCAGCATTTT.

This clonotype was observed a few times. Its ends do not fully match the called genes, so a read error is possible. The chain couples TRBV5-1 to TRBJ1-2; D remains unclear. The length of the CDR3 is 14 residues. Looked up from germline, CDR1 is SGHRS and CDR2 is YFSETQ. The CDR3: CASSLGGFENGYTF. The CDR3 DNA follows: TGTGCCAGCAGCTTGGGTGGTTTTGAAAATGGCTACACCTTC. Together with reference TRBV5-1 and TRBJ1-2, the CDR3 gives the full variable domain: KAGVTQTPRYLIKTRGQQVTLSCSPISGHRSVSWYQQTPGQGLQFLFEYFSETQRNKGNFPGRFSGRQFSNSRSEMNVSTLELGDSALYLCASSLGGFENGYTFGSGTRLTVV.

The rearrangement joins TRBV5-1 to TRBJ2-7, with TRBD2 as a possible D gene (6 bases). V lost 5 bases, J lost 4 bases, and 13 bases lay in between. In germline, CDR1 is SGHRS, CDR2 YFSETQ. The CDR3 is made up of 13 amino acids. This CDR3 reads CASREGGEYEQYF. CDR3 DNA sequence: TGCGCCAGCAGAGAGGGCGGGGAGTACGAGCAGTACTTC.

This clonotype was counted at least ten times. This sequence joins TRBV19 and TRBJ1-1; 7 bases agree with TRBD1. Unmatched junction bases numbered 6, after V lost 7 bases and J lost 4 bases. Germline assignment: CDR1 LNHDA and CDR2 SQIVND (reference sequence). The CDR3 is 13 residues long. Here the CDR3 reads CASTDRVGTEAFF. CDR3 DNA sequence: TGTGCCAGTACCGACAGGGTGGGCACTGAAGCTTTCTTT.

This rearrangement joins TRBV25-1 to TRBJ1-5; possible D gene TRBD1, 6 bases. Trimming took 4 bases from V and 4 from J, leaving 11 bases between them. CDR1 is MGHDK and CDR2 is SYGVNS in the germline V gene. CDR3 length: 14 amino acids. The CDR3, as DNA: TGTGCCAGCAGTGCGAGACAGGCAAATCAGCCCCAGCATTTT. Its protein is CASSARQANQPQHF. Together with reference TRBV25-1 and TRBJ1-5, the CDR3 gives the full variable domain: EADIYQTPRYLVIGTGKKITLECSQTMGHDKMYWYQQDPGMELHLIHYSYGVNSTEKGDLSSESTVSRIRTEHFPLTLESARPSHTSQYLCASSARQANQPQHFGDGTRLSIL.

Points on this clonotype: A much bigger clone sits one base away, suggesting this may be a read error. The V gene is TRBV5-1, the J gene TRBJ1-1, with 7 bases that match TRBD1. V lost 0 bases, J lost 0 bases, and 5 bases stayed unmatched. CDR1 and CDR2 from the germline V gene are SGHRS and YFSETQ. The CDR3 has 16 residues. CDR3 in amino acids: CASSLEGGTVNTEAFF. CDR3 coding DNA: TGCGCCAGCAGCTTGGAAGGGGGGACAGTGAACACTGAAGCTTTCTTT.

The chain is built from TRBV24-1 and TRBJ2-3; D unclear. The CDR3 extends over 15 amino acids. V lost 0 bases and J lost 2, with 8 bases in between. From germline, CDR1 is KGHDR and CDR2 SFDVKD. The CDR3 DNA is TGTGCCACCAGTGATTTGATGGGATCCACAGATACGCAGTATTTT. Residues: CATSDLMGSTDTQYF.

As to this clonotype: A read error may explain this, as a much larger clone is one base away. The genes are TRBV5-1 and TRBJ1-1; TRBD1 might be the D (5 bases). CDR3 length: 12 amino acids. Trimming left V 3 bases short and J 8 bases short, with 11 bases between. The germline CDR1 and CDR2 sequences are SGHRS and YFSETQ. In nucleotides, the CDR3 is TGCGCCAGCAGCTCGGGGCAGACCGAAGCTTTCTTT. The encoded protein is CASSSGQTEAFF.

This clonotype was observed at least ten times. The CDR3 here is CASSPGETLQETQYF. CDR3 nucleotide sequence: TGTGCCAGCTCACCGGGGGAGACACTCCAAGAGACCCAGTACTTC. The rearrangement joins TRBV6-1 to TRBJ2-5, with D perhaps matching TRBD2 (6 bases). Looked up from germline, CDR1 is MNHNS and CDR2 is SASEGT. The CDR3 spans 15 residues. V dropped 8 bases and J dropped 1 base, with 17 bases sitting between them.

The V and J genes are TRBV20-1 and TRBJ1-2, with D possibly matching TRBD1 (5 bases). CDR1 and CDR2 (germline): DFQATT, SNEGSKA (reference sequence). CDR3 length: 14 amino acids. Trimming removed 1 base at V and 7 bases at J, with 16 bases between. The CDR3 coding sequence is TGCAGTGCTAGAGGGGGACTAGCGGGAAGTGGCTACACCTTC. Its translation is CSARGGLAGSGYTF.

This clonotype was seen only a few times. The chain combines TRBV6-5 with TRBJ2-5; 10 bases match TRBD1. Trimming took 7 bases from V and 5 from J; bases not matched to a gene: 4. The CDR3 loop spans 13 amino acids. Germline V gene sequence: CDR1 MNHEY, CDR2 SVGAGI. In nucleotides, the CDR3 is TGTGCCAGCACTCTGACAGGGGGCGAGACCCAGTACTTC. It yields the protein CASTLTGGETQYF.

The chain employs TRBV2 and TRBJ1-6; TRBD1 aligns across 10 bases. This CDR3 has 11 residues. The ends lost 6 bases at V and 15 bases at J; junction bases unmatched: 2. Looked up from germline, CDR1 is SNHLY and CDR2 is FYNNEI. The CDR3 DNA sequence: TGTGCCAGCAGGGGGGACAGGGGCCTCCACTTT. This codes for CASRGDRGLHF.

In this sample, this clonotype turned up many times. CDR3 residues: CASSSGAYEQYF. The CDR3 bases are TGTGCCAGCAGCTCTGGAGCCTACGAGCAGTACTTC. The chain is built from TRBV7-9 and TRBJ2-7; D gene uncertain. Trimming shortened V by 4 bases and J by 2 bases, and 6 bases separated the two germline ends. The CDR3 length is 12 residues. The germline gives CDR1 SEHNR, CDR2 FQNEAQ (reference sequence).